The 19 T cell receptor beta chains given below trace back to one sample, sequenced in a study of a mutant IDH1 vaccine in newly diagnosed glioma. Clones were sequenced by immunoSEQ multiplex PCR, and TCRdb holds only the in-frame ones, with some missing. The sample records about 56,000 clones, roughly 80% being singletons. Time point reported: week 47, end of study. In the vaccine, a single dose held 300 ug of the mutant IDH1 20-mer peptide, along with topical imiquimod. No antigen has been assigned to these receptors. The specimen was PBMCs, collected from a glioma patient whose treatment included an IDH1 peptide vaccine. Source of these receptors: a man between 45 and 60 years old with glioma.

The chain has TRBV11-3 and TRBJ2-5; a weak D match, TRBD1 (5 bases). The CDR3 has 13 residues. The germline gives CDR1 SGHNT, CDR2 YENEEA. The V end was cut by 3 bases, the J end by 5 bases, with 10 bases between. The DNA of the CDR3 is TGTGCCAGCAGCTTTGGGGCAGACGAGACCCAGTACTTC. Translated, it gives CASSFGADETQYF.

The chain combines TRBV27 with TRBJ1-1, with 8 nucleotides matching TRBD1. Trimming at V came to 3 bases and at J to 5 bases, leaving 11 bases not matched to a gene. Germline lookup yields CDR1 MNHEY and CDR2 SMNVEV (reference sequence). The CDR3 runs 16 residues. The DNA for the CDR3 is TGTGCCAGCAGTTTGTCGGACAGGGAAGGGCGGACTGAAGCTTTCTTT. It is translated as CASSLSDREGRTEAFF.

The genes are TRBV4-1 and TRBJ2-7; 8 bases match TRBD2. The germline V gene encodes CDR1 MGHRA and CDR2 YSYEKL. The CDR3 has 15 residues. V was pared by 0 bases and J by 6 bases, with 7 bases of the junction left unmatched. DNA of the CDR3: TGCGCCAGCAGCCAAGATCACGGGGGGGGAGGCGAGCAGTACTTC. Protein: CASSQDHGGGGEQYF.

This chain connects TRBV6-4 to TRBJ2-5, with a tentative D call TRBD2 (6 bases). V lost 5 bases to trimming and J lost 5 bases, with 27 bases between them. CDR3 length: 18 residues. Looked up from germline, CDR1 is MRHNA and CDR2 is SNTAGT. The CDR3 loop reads CASSKFTGTSSLMETQYF. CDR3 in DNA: TGTGCCAGCAGTAAATTTACCGGGACTTCGAGTTTAATGGAGACCCAGTACTTC.

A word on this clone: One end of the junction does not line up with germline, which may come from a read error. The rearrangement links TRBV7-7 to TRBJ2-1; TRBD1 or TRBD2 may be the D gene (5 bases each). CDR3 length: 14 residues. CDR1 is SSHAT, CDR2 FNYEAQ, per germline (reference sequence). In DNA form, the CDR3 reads TGTGCTAGCAGCAGGGAGCGGTTGGACAATGAGCAGTTCTTC. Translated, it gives CASSRERLDNEQFF.

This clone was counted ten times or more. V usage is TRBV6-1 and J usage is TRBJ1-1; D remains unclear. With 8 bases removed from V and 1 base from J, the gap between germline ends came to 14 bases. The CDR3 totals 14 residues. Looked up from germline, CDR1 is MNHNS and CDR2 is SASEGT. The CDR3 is CASGVGLTNTEAFF. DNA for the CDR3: TGTGCCAGCGGGGTTGGACTGACGAACACTGAAGCTTTCTTT.

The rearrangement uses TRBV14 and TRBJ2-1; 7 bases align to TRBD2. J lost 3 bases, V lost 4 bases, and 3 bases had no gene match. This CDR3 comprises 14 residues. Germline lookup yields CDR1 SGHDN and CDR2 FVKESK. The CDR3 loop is CASSPGGGYNEQFF. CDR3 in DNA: TGTGCCAGCAGCCCGGGAGGCGGCTACAATGAGCAGTTCTTC.

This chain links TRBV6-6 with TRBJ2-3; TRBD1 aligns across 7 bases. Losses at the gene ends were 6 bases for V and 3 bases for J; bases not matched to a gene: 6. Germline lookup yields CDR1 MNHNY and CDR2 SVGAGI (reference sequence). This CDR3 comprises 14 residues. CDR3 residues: CASSLDRPTDTQYF. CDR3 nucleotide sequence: TGTGCCAGCAGCCTGGACAGGCCGACAGATACGCAGTATTTT.

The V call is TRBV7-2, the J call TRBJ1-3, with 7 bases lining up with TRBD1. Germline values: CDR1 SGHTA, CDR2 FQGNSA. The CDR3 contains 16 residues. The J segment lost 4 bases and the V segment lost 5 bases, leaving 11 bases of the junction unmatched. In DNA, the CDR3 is TGTGCCAGCAGCGTTGACAGGGCGGCGCTAGGAAACACCATATATTTT. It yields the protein CASSVDRAALGNTIYF.

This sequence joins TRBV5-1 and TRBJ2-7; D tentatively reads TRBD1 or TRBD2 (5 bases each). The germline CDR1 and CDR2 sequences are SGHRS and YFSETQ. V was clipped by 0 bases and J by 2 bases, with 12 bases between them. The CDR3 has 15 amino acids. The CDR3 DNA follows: TGCGCCAGCAGCTTGGGTCAGGGAGAGGCCTACGAGCAGTACTTC. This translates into CASSLGQGEAYEQYF.

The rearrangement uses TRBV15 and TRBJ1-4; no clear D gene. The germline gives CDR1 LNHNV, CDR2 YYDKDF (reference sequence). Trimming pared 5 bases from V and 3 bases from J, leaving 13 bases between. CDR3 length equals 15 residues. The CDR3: CATSSRGPANEKLFF. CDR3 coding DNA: TGTGCCACCAGCTCTCGCGGTCCGGCTAATGAAAAACTGTTTTTT.

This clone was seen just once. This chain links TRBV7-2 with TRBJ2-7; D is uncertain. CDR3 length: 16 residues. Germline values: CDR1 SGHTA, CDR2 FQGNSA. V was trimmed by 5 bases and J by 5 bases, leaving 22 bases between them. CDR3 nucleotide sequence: TGTGCCAGCAGCCCCACCGGGCCTCCCCGTCTCCACGAGCAGTACTTC. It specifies CASSPTGPPRLHEQYF.

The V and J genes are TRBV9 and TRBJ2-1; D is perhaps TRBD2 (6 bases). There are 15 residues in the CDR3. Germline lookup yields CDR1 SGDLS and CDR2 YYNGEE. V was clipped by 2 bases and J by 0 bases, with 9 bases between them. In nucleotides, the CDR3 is TGTGCCAGCAGCGTGGGGACTGTCTCCTACAATGAGCAGTTCTTC. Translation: CASSVGTVSYNEQFF.

In DNA form, the CDR3 reads TGTGCCTGGGGGAGACAGGGTGGAGAGCAGTACTTC. It yields the protein CAWGRQGGEQYF. The chain combines TRBV30 with TRBJ2-7; TRBD1 matches 7 bases. J lost 7 bases, V lost 5 bases, and 8 bases had no gene match. Per the germline V gene, CDR1 is GTSNPN and CDR2 is SVGIG (reference sequence). This CDR3 has 12 amino acids.

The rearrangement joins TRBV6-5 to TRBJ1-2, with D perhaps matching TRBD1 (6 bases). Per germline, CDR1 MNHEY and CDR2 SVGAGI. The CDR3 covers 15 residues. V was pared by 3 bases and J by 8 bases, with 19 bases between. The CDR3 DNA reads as TGTGCCAGCAGTTATCGTGAGGCCGGGGGGCACGGCTACACCTTC. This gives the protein CASSYREAGGHGYTF.

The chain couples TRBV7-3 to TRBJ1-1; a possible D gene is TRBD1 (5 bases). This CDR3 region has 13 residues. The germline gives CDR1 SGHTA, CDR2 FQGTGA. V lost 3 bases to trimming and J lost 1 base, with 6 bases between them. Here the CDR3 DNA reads TGTGCCAGCAGCTTTGGGGGGAACACTGAAGCTTTCTTT. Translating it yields CASSFGGNTEAFF.

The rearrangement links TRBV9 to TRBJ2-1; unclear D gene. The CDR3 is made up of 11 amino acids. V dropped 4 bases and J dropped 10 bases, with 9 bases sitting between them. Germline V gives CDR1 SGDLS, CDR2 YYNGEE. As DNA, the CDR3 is TGTGCCAGCAGCCTGGAGAGGGAGCAGTTCTTC. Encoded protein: CASSLEREQFF.

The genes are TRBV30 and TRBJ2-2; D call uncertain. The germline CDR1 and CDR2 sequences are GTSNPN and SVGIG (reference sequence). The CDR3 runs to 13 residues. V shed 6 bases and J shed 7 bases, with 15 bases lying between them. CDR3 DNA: TGTGCCTGCCCGAAATTCGGCGGCGGGGAGCTGTTTTTT. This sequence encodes CACPKFGGGELFF.

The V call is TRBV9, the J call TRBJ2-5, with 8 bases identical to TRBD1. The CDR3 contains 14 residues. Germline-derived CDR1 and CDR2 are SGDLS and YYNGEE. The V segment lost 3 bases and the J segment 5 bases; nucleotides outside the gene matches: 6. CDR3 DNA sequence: TGTGCCAGCAGCGCAGGACAGGGCGGGGAGACCCAGTACTTC. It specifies CASSAGQGGETQYF.